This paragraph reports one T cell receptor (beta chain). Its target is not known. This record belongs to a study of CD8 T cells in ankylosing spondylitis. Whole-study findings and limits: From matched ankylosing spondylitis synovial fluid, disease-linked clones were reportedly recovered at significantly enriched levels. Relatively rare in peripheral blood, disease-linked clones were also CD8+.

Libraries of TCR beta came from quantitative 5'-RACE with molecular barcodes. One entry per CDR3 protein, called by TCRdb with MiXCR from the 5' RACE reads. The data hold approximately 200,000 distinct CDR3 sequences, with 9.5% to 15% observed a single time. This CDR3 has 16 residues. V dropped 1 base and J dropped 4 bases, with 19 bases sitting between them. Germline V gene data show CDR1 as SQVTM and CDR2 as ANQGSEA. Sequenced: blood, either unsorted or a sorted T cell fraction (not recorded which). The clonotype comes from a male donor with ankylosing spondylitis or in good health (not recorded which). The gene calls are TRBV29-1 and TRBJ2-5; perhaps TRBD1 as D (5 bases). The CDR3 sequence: CSVEGLVDMSPETQYF. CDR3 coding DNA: TGCAGCGTTGAAGGACTTGTGGACATGTCACCAGAGACCCAGTACTTC.